This paragraph reports one T cell receptor beta chain. Antigen specificity is unknown. The record originates from a study of OX40 agonist ivuxolimab in advanced cancers. Study in general: Patients receiving dose escalation had hepatocellular carcinoma, melanoma, renal cell or head and neck cancer. Three partial responders included one hepatocellular carcinoma patient and two cutaneous melanoma patients.

The germline V gene has CDR1 SGHDN and CDR2 FVKESK. The CDR3 totals 11 residues. Trimming removed 6 bases from V and 4 bases from J, with 5 bases in between. Here immunoSEQ multiplex PCR was the method, and the copy in TCRdb shows in-frame clones only, minus some. The sample has approximately 70,000 clones, roughly 87% seen once; the top ten hold about 5%. Study observations and caveats: CD8+ T cells showed, on average, more clonal expansion than CD4+ cells.

The rearrangement links TRBV14 to TRBJ2-3; D is unresolved. The material sequenced was CD4+ or CD8+ T cells sorted from blood, taken in a trial of the OX40 agonist ivuxolimab. This receptor was identified in an adult with an advanced solid tumor such as melanoma, head and neck, liver or kidney cancer. This CDR3 is CASSLADTQYF. In DNA, the CDR3 is TGTGCCAGCAGTCTGGCAGATACGCAGTATTTT.